This T cell receptor (beta chain) was found in a study of neoadjuvant anti-PD-1 for oral cavity cancer. Looking at the study overall: Patients mostly received three to four biweekly nivolumab doses at 3 mg/kg before surgery.

Time point defined: after neoadjuvant nivolumab, at surgical resection. In germline, CDR1 is MGHDK, CDR2 SYGVNS. V dropped 6 bases and J dropped 12 bases, with 12 bases sitting between them. The CDR3 contains 12 residues. Six replicates per PBMC sample, mostly from 480 ng of genomic DNA. Method: immunoSEQ multiplex PCR; TCRdb's copy keeps in-frame clones and lacks some. The data show over 60,000 clones, with about nine tenths seen just once and 2.5% to 3% held by the top ten. The sequenced sample was PBMCs, obtained after nivolumab (anti-PD-1) treatment. This TCR was sampled from a person between 35 and 79 years old with oral cavity squamous cell carcinoma. The chain couples TRBV25-1 to TRBJ1-6; D perhaps matches TRBD1 (5 bases). For the CDR3, the DNA is TGTGCCAGCAGGGAGGGGCCATTACCCCTCCACTTT. This encodes CASREGPLPLHF. The full variable domain, rest sourced from reference TRBV25-1 and TRBJ1-6, is EADIYQTPRYLVIGTGKKITLECSQTMGHDKMYWYQQDPGMELHLIHYSYGVNSTEKGDLSSESTVSRIRTEHFPLTLESARPSHTSQYLCASREGPLPLHFGNGTRLTVT.